These 18 T cell receptor beta chains share one sample of origin, sequenced in a study of cytomegalovirus exposure and HLA in healthy donors. PCR was performed using 60 Vbeta and 13 Jbeta primers. Sequencing was performed with immunoSEQ multiplex PCR; in TCRdb, only in-frame clones are kept and a portion is missing. The sample contains over 110,000 clones, around 78% of which appear only once. The source material was PBMCs. These receptors were collected from a woman aged 40-49 years in good health and CMV-seropositive.

This clone came up once. Here the CDR3 reads CASSLRVRAGRDTQYF. The CDR3, as DNA: TGTGCCAGCAGTTTACGTGTGAGAGCGGGTAGGGATACGCAGTATTTT. The chain employs TRBV27 and TRBJ2-3, with a weak D call TRBD2 (6 bases). Trimming pared 2 bases from V and 6 bases from J, leaving 18 bases between. Germline V gene data show CDR1 as MNHEY and CDR2 as SMNVEV (reference sequence). The CDR3 loop spans 16 amino acids.

The genes are TRBV19 and TRBJ2-7; D unclear. The V gene lost 5 bases and the J gene lost 3 bases, with 11 bases spanning the gap. The CDR3 consists of 13 residues. From germline, CDR1 is LNHDA and CDR2 SQIVND (reference sequence). DNA of the CDR3: TGTGCCAGTAGTTCGTCTCTCGTCTACGAGCAGTACTTC. Protein sequence: CASSSSLVYEQYF.

This clone was counted between two and nine times. The chain employs TRBV15 and TRBJ1-2; 8 bases map to TRBD1. Germline CDR1 LNHNV, CDR2 YYDKDF (reference sequence). The CDR3 contains 15 residues. Trimming at V came to 1 base and at J to 8 bases, leaving 9 bases not matched to a gene. CDR3 DNA: TGTGCCACCAGCAGAGGAAGGACAGGGACACAAGGCTACACCTTC. It specifies CATSRGRTGTQGYTF.

The chain couples TRBV4-2 to TRBJ2-3, with unresolved D. The V gene's germline CDR1 is LGHNA and CDR2 YNFKEQ. V lost 0 bases, J lost 4 bases, and 5 bases lay in between. CDR3 length: 13 amino acids. In nucleotides, the CDR3 is TGTGCCAGCAGCCAAGAGAGAGCAGATACGCAGTATTTT. It specifies CASSQERADTQYF.

The V gene is TRBV7-9, the J gene TRBJ1-1; the D gene is possibly TRBD1 (6 bases). Germline V CDR1 and CDR2: SEHNR, FQNEAQ (reference sequence). This CDR3 is built from 14 residues. Trimming shortened V by 5 bases and J by 3 bases, and 13 bases separated the two germline ends. The CDR3 protein is CASSIQGTDTEAFF. CDR3 bases: TGTGCCAGCAGCATCCAGGGGACGGACACTGAAGCTTTCTTT.

This clone was observed a handful of times. The genes are TRBV5-1 and TRBJ1-2; TRBD1 might be the D (6 bases). The CDR3 is 12 amino acids. In germline, CDR1 is SGHRS, CDR2 YFSETQ. Trimming took 2 bases from V and 7 from J, leaving 9 bases between them. This CDR3 reads CASSLQGSGYTF. The CDR3 coding sequence is TGCGCCAGCAGCTTACAGGGAAGTGGCTACACCTTC.

CDR3 nucleotide sequence: TGTGCCAGCAGCTTATACTCCAAGAACTACGAGCAGTACTTC. Protein: CASSLYSKNYEQYF. The chain employs TRBV11-3 and TRBJ2-7; D gene unclear. CDR3 size: 14 residues. Trimming removed 2 bases at V and 3 bases at J, with 11 bases between. Per germline, CDR1 SGHNT and CDR2 YENEEA.

J is TRBJ2-7 and V is TRBV27, with a weak D call TRBD1 (7 bases). The ends were cut back, 5 bases at V and 4 bases at J, with 15 bases in the middle. The CDR3 runs 14 residues. The germline gives CDR1 MNHEY, CDR2 SMNVEV (reference sequence). The CDR3 is CASSRGPDRYEQYF. In DNA form, the CDR3 reads TGTGCCAGCAGTCGGGGGCCGGACAGGTACGAGCAGTACTTC.

The genes are TRBV7-2 and TRBJ2-7; 10 positions match TRBD2. Germline-derived CDR1 and CDR2 are SGHTA and FQGNSA. CDR3 length: 16 amino acids. Trimming took 5 bases from V and 7 from J; bases not matched to a gene: 14. The CDR3 sequence is CASSPPGSGRASEQYF. DNA of the CDR3: TGTGCCAGCAGCCCACCGGGGAGCGGGAGGGCCTCTGAGCAGTACTTC.

The CDR3 bases are TGCGCCAGCAGCTTGTTGGGAGACGAGAACACTGAAGCTTTCTTT. Encoded protein: CASSLLGDENTEAFF. The chain is built from TRBV5-1 and TRBJ1-1; D not certain. V dropped 1 base and J dropped 1 base, with 11 bases sitting between them. The CDR3 runs to 15 residues. CDR1 and CDR2 (germline): SGHRS, YFSETQ.

The chain carries TRBV4-1 and TRBJ1-1, with D perhaps matching TRBD1 (5 bases). The V gene's germline CDR1 is MGHRA and CDR2 YSYEKL. Trimming stripped 0 bases from V and 1 base from J, with 9 bases between. The CDR3 is 15 residues long. CDR3 DNA: TGCGCCAGCAGCCAAGACGCGACAGCGAACACTGAAGCTTTCTTT. It codes for CASSQDATANTEAFF.

V gene TRBV5-1 combines with J gene TRBJ2-1; D is unclear. CDR3 length equals 12 residues. CDR1 is SGHRS and CDR2 is YFSETQ in the germline V gene. The V end was cut by 0 bases, the J end by 6 bases, with 4 bases between. Here the CDR3 DNA reads TGCGCCAGCAGCTTGGTTATCAATGAGCAGTTCTTC. This codes for CASSLVINEQFF.

The V gene is TRBV30, the J gene TRBJ2-7, with 11 bases lining up with TRBD2. With 5 bases clipped from V and 1 base from J, the junction kept 1 base outside the gene matches. Germline V gene sequence: CDR1 GTSNPN, CDR2 SVGIG (reference sequence). The CDR3 totals 13 residues. As DNA, the CDR3 is TGTGCCTGGGCTAGCGGGAGGTCCTACGAGCAGTACTTC. It specifies CAWASGRSYEQYF.

This sequence joins TRBV6-1 and TRBJ2-7; no reliable D call. The CDR3 extends over 17 amino acids. V dropped 0 bases and J dropped 4 bases, with 19 bases sitting between them. Germline V gene lookup returns CDR1 MNHNS and CDR2 SASEGT. The CDR3 loop is CASSEALRRPRWYEQYF. Here the CDR3 DNA reads TGTGCCAGCAGTGAAGCGCTTCGGCGCCCCAGGTGGTACGAGCAGTACTTC.

On this clone: In the same sample, other DNA sequences code for this CDR3. The chain links TRBV7-9 to TRBJ2-5, with D possibly matching TRBD2 (7 bases). Between the trimmed V and J ends, which lost 2 bases and 7 bases, there was a span of 11 bases. Germline CDR1 reads SEHNR; CDR2 reads FQNEAQ (reference sequence). There are 13 residues in the CDR3. DNA for the CDR3: TGTGCCAGCAGCTTAAATAGGGGGGGGACCCAGTACTTC. Translation gives CASSLNRGGTQYF.

The CDR3 DNA follows: TGTGCCAGCAGCCTCATCACGAGAGGTACGCAGTATTTT. Translation gives CASSLITRGTQYF. The rearrangement joins TRBV7-3 to TRBJ2-3, with D hard to call. CDR1 and CDR2 (germline): SGHTA, FQGTGA. The CDR3 consists of 13 residues. V gave up 5 bases and J gave up 8 bases, with 14 bases separating them.

The chain links TRBV19 to TRBJ2-7; a weak D match, TRBD1 (6 bases). CDR1 and CDR2 from the germline V gene are LNHDA and SQIVND (reference sequence). The CDR3 is 18 residues long. V was trimmed by 9 bases and J by 0 bases, leaving 27 bases between them. The CDR3 protein is CASKQGPPAAAGSYEQYF. CDR3 bases: TGTGCCAGCAAACAGGGTCCCCCCGCCGCCGCCGGCTCCTACGAGCAGTACTTC.

V usage is TRBV7-9 and J usage is TRBJ2-7; a weak D match, TRBD2 (6 bases). The germline CDR1 and CDR2 sequences are SEHNR and FQNEAQ (reference sequence). This CDR3 spans 12 amino acids. Trimming took 5 bases from V and 7 from J, leaving 12 bases between them. The CDR3 is CASSLPRGEQYF. Here the CDR3 DNA reads TGTGCCAGCAGCCTCCCTCGGGGGGAGCAGTACTTC.